The sequence of this T cell receptor beta chain was determined in a study of T cells in Graves' hyperthyroidism and ophthalmopathy. Whole-study context: Peripheral blood draws took place at initial diagnosis, ahead of any treatment.

The length of the CDR3 is 15 residues. Germline CDR1 and CDR2: MNHNS and SASEGT. V lost 7 bases, J lost 4 bases, and 7 bases stayed unmatched. Whole-study results and caveats: Also found in blood were most expanded thyroid clonotypes above 0.001.

In this sample, this clonotype turned up many times. Its cognate antigen is unknown. TCR beta CDR3 regions were amplified from RNA transcripts. Primed by the HTBI set, a first-round RT-PCR was run on the TCR CDR3. TCRdb re-called the multiplex PCR reads with MiXCR, one entry per CDR3 protein. The repertoire holds hundreds of thousands of distinct CDR3 sequences, with approximately 14% as singletons. This clonotype was obtained from a woman between 45 and 60 years old with Graves' ophthalmopathy. Source material: blood. The V gene is TRBV6-1, the J gene TRBJ2-2; TRBD1 matches 9 bases. The CDR3 region has the DNA TGTGCCAGCAAGAGGGACAGGGTTGCCACCGGGGAGCTGTTTTTT. Translating it yields CASKRDRVATGELFF.